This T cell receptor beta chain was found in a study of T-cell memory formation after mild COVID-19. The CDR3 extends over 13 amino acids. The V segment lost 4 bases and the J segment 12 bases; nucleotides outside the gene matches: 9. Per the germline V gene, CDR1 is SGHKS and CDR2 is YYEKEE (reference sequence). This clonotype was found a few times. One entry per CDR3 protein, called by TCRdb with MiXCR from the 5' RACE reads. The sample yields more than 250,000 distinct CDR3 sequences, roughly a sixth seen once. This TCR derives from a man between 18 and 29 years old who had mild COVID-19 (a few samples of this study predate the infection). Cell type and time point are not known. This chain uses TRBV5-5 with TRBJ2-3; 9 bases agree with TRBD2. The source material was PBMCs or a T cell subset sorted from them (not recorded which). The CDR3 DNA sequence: TGTGCCAGCAGCAGTAGCGGGGGATCCTCACAGTATTTT. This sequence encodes CASSSSGGSSQYF.